The 17 T cell receptor beta chains below come from one sample, sequenced in a study of cytotoxic CD8 clonotypes in ibrutinib-treated CLL. Clones were read by immunoSEQ multiplex PCR, and TCRdb kept only the in-frame ones, dropping some. Here the sample spans some 200,000 clones, roughly 72% being singletons. The sequences come from PBMCs, collected after 24 months of ibrutinib treatment. The receptors derive from a human donor with chronic lymphocytic leukemia.

The CDR3 DNA is TGTGCCAGCAGCTTTAGCAATCAGCCCCAGCATTTT. It codes for CASSFSNQPQHF. V and J are TRBV7-9 and TRBJ1-5, with D unresolved. Germline CDR1 is SEHNR and CDR2 is FQNEAQ (reference sequence). The CDR3 consists of 12 residues. Trimming took off 3 bases at V and 0 bases at J, with 0 bases between the two ends. Filled out from reference TRBV7-9 and TRBJ1-5, the complete variable domain reads DTGVSQNPRHKITKRGQNVTFRCDPISEHNRLYWYRQTLGQGPEFLTYFQNEAQLEKSRLLSDRFSAERPKGSFSTLEIQRTEQGDSAMYLCASSFSNQPQHFGDGTRLSIL.

This rearrangement joins TRBV5-6 to TRBJ1-2, with 9 bases lining up with TRBD1. Germline loops: CDR1 SGHDT, CDR2 YYEEEE. V gave up 2 bases and J gave up 8 bases; unmatched junction bases: 7. This CDR3 is built from 14 residues. The CDR3 loop reads CASSFGQGLGGYTF. The CDR3 DNA follows: TGTGCCAGCAGCTTTGGACAGGGGTTAGGGGGCTACACCTTC.

V gene TRBV6-6 combines with J gene TRBJ1-2, with 7 bases fitting TRBD1. V was pared by 6 bases and J by 6 bases, with 1 base of the junction left unmatched. This CDR3 has 11 residues. Germline V lookup: CDR1 MNHNY, CDR2 SVGAGI (reference sequence). The CDR3 region is CASRTGNGYTF. CDR3 DNA: TGTGCCAGCAGGACAGGGAATGGCTACACCTTC.

The chain recombines TRBV6-6 with TRBJ2-5; 10 nucleotides match TRBD1. V lost 6 bases and J lost 1; bases outside the gene matches: 8. The CDR3 sequence is 16 residues long. Germline assignment: CDR1 MNHNY and CDR2 SVGAGI (reference sequence). In DNA form, the CDR3 reads TGTGCCAGCAGACCCGGGACAGGGGCACGCCAAGAGACCCAGTACTTC. As protein: CASRPGTGARQETQYF.

The chain carries TRBV6-5 and TRBJ2-7, with D possibly matching TRBD1 (5 bases). The germline V gene encodes CDR1 MNHEY and CDR2 SVGAGI. V shed 6 bases and J shed 6 bases, with 9 bases lying between them. This CDR3 region has 11 residues. This CDR3 is CASRRGPEQYF. The CDR3 coding sequence is TGTGCCAGCAGAAGGGGCCCCGAGCAGTACTTC.

The CDR3 reads CASSPLDPTNEKLFF. In DNA form, the CDR3 reads TGTGCCAGCAGCCCTCTCGATCCAACTAATGAAAAACTGTTTTTT. This rearrangement joins TRBV9 to TRBJ1-4; D gene unclear. Trimming removed 4 bases from V and 0 bases from J, with 10 bases in between. From germline, CDR1 is SGDLS and CDR2 YYNGEE. This CDR3 contains 15 residues. The full variable domain, in which reference TRBV9 and TRBJ1-4 provide the parts outside the CDR3, is DSGVTQTPKHLITATGQRVTLRCSPRSGDLSVYWYQQSLDQGLQFLIQYYNGEERAKGNILERFSAQQFPDLHSELNLSSLELGDSALYFCASSPLDPTNEKLFFGSGTQLSVL.

The V gene is TRBV7-2, the J gene TRBJ1-2; a weak D match, TRBD1 (5 bases). V was shortened by 6 bases and J by 8 bases, with 22 bases between the two germline ends. This CDR3 has 15 residues. From germline, CDR1 is SGHTA and CDR2 FQGNSA. The CDR3 DNA reads as TGTGCCAGCAGTGTGAGTCCAGAAGGGGTATGGGGCTACACCTTC. It is translated as CASSVSPEGVWGYTF.

This rearrangement joins TRBV11-3 to TRBJ1-1; D unresolved. Trimming pared 5 bases from V and 1 base from J, leaving 8 bases between. The CDR3 contains 13 residues. Germline assignment: CDR1 SGHNT and CDR2 YENEEA. DNA of the CDR3: TGTGCCAGCAGCGGATTTTCGAACACTGAAGCTTTCTTT. This encodes CASSGFSNTEAFF.

This clone was found once. V gene TRBV7-2 combines with J gene TRBJ1-2; D not certain. V was shortened by 4 bases and J by 4 bases, with 13 bases between the two germline ends. The CDR3 loop spans 14 amino acids. Germline V gene lookup returns CDR1 SGHTA and CDR2 FQGNSA. As DNA, the CDR3 is TGTGCCAGCAGCTCCCCCAGCGAGTTCTATGGCTACACCTTC. It yields the protein CASSSPSEFYGYTF. Combining the CDR3 with reference TRBV7-2 and TRBJ1-2 gives the whole variable domain GAGVSQSPSNKVTEKGKDVELRCDPISGHTALYWYRQSLGQGLEFLIYFQGNSAPDKSGLPSDRFSAERTGGSVSTLTIQRTQQEDSAVYLCASSSPSEFYGYTFGSGTRLTVV.

This clone was found once. The rearrangement links TRBV2 to TRBJ1-2; a possible D gene is TRBD1 (6 bases). CDR3 length: 14 amino acids. Germline-derived CDR1 and CDR2 are SNHLY and FYNNEI. V dropped 4 bases and J dropped 8 bases, with 17 bases sitting between them. The CDR3 nucleotides are TGTGCCAGCAGTGTTGAGGGACACTCTAGGGGCTACACCTTC. It encodes CASSVEGHSRGYTF.

The chain has TRBV19 and TRBJ2-5; 13 bases map to TRBD2. J lost 0 bases, V lost 6 bases, and 7 bases had no gene match. The CDR3 has 17 residues. Germline V CDR1 and CDR2: LNHDA, SQIVND (reference sequence). CDR3 DNA: TGTGCCAGTAGCGCAGGACTAGCGGGGGTATACCAAGAGACCCAGTACTTC. This sequence encodes CASSAGLAGVYQETQYF. Full variable domain (remainder filled in from reference TRBV19 and TRBJ2-5): DGGITQSPKYLFRKEGQNVTLSCEQNLNHDAMYWYRQDPGQGLRLIYYSQIVNDFQKGDIAEGYSVSREKKESFPLTVTSAQKNPTAFYLCASSAGLAGVYQETQYFGPGTRLLVL.

A single count supports this clone. The chain joins TRBV6-1 to TRBJ2-7, with 9 bases identical to TRBD1. Trimming removed 6 bases from V and 7 bases from J; junction bases left unmatched: 10. There are 14 residues in the CDR3. Per the germline V gene, CDR1 is MNHNS and CDR2 is SASEGT. The DNA for the CDR3 is TGTGCCAGCAGATCCTCCGGACAGGGGTGGGAGCAGTACTTC. Its protein is CASRSSGQGWEQYF.

The J gene is TRBJ1-1, the V gene TRBV4-1; TRBD1 matches 8 bases. J gave up 5 bases and V 7 bases, and 6 bases lay outside the gene matches. The CDR3 consists of 13 residues. Germline CDR1 and CDR2: MGHRA and YSYEKL. CDR3: CASKTGEGTEAFF. The CDR3 DNA reads TGCGCCAGCAAGACAGGGGAGGGGACTGAAGCTTTCTTT.

J is TRBJ2-1 and V is TRBV5-1; 11 nucleotides match TRBD2. J lost 7 bases, V lost 4 bases, and 10 bases had no gene match. This CDR3 comprises 16 residues. Germline CDR1 SGHRS, CDR2 YFSETQ. CDR3 nucleotides: TGCGCCAGCAGCACCAGAATAGCGGGAGGGCCGAATGAGCAGTTCTTC. Amino acid sequence: CASSTRIAGGPNEQFF.

V and J are TRBV2 and TRBJ2-7; D might be TRBD1 (5 bases). CDR3 size: 12 residues. The V end lost 6 bases, the J end lost 4 bases, and 10 bases lay between the germline ends. The germline CDR1 and CDR2 sequences are SNHLY and FYNNEI. This CDR3 is CASRQGEYEQYF. The CDR3 coding sequence is TGTGCCAGCAGGCAAGGGGAATACGAGCAGTACTTC.

CDR3 amino acids: CAWSQDGNTEAFF. DNA for the CDR3: TGTGCCTGGAGTCAGGACGGGAACACTGAAGCTTTCTTT. The gene calls are TRBV30 and TRBJ1-1; D is uncertain. Between the trimmed V and J ends, which lost 2 bases and 1 base, there was a span of 8 bases. This CDR3 has 13 residues. Germline CDR1 is GTSNPN and CDR2 is SVGIG (reference sequence).

The chain is built from TRBV27 and TRBJ1-2; D is undetermined. This CDR3 has 14 amino acids. Trimming took 3 bases from V and 0 from J, leaving 8 bases between them. Germline V lookup: CDR1 MNHEY, CDR2 SMNVEV (reference sequence). CDR3 bases: TGTGCCAGCAGTTTCGTGGGAACTAACTATGGCTACACCTTC. This gives the protein CASSFVGTNYGYTF.